Listed below are T cell receptor beta chains from one sample, sequenced in a study of T cell responses to AZD1222 COVID-19 vaccine. The method was immunoSEQ multiplex PCR; TCRdb's version includes in-frame clones alone and lacks a portion of them. The sample lists tens of thousands of clones, 87% seen once, with about 23% in the top ten. The specimen comprised peripheral blood, sampled on day 0 of AZD1222 vaccination. The receptors were sampled from an adult in good health. Both conserved end residues are part of each CDR3. The order of the fields is clone size, V gene, D gene, J gene, CDR3 DNA, CDR3 protein. A D gene is named only where the DNA matches it firmly. A row's size may be missing; if present it is once, few, many or a size class.

clone_size: .
v_call: TRBV29-1
d_call: .
j_call: TRBJ1-1
cdr3_nt: TGCAGCGTGGGCGGCCATATGACAGTTCGCGCTTTCTTT
cdr3_aa: CSVGGHMTVRAFF

clone_size: .
v_call: TRBV30
d_call: .
j_call: TRBJ2-1
cdr3_nt: TGTGCCTGGAGTATGGGTGGAGATGAGCAGTTCTTC
cdr3_aa: CAWSMGGDEQFF

clone_size: few
v_call: TRBV28
d_call: .
j_call: TRBJ1-2
cdr3_nt: TGTGCCAGCAGCCCCCCCGAGGGGGGCCGGGGCTACACCTTC
cdr3_aa: CASSPPEGGRGYTF

clone_size: .
v_call: TRBV10-2
d_call: .
j_call: TRBJ2-5
cdr3_nt: TGCGCCAGCAGTGAGTCGAGGAGGCAGACCCAGTACTTC
cdr3_aa: CASSESRRQTQYF

clone_size: .
v_call: TRBV11-3
d_call: .
j_call: TRBJ1-1
cdr3_nt: TGTGCCAGCAGCCGGGAGGGTTTGAACACTGAAGCTTTCTTT
cdr3_aa: CASSREGLNTEAFF

clone_size: .
v_call: TRBV12-3/TRBV12-4
d_call: .
j_call: TRBJ2-5
cdr3_nt: TGTGCCAGCAGCCTAGGACTAAAGGGGACCCAGTACTTC
cdr3_aa: CASSLGLKGTQYF

clone_size: .
v_call: TRBV18
d_call: .
j_call: TRBJ2-1
cdr3_nt: TGTGCCAGCTCAACACAGGGTTCGGAGCCCGGAGAGCAGTTCTTC
cdr3_aa: CASSTQGSEPGEQFF

clone_size: .
v_call: TRBV3-1/TRBV3-2
d_call: .
j_call: TRBJ1-5
cdr3_nt: TGTGCCAGCAGCCAAGGGTACGGGGGCGGACAGCCCCAGCATTTT
cdr3_aa: CASSQGYGGGQPQHF

clone_size: once
v_call: TRBV20-1
d_call: .
j_call: TRBJ1-5
cdr3_nt: TGCAGTGCTAGTTTTGGAGGCCGGGGGAATCAGCCCCAGCATTTT
cdr3_aa: CSASFGGRGNQPQHF

clone_size: .
v_call: TRBV2
d_call: .
j_call: TRBJ1-2
cdr3_nt: TGTGCCAGCAGCCGCATCTTGGTGCTCGGAAACTATGGCTACACCTTC
cdr3_aa: CASSRILVLGNYGYTF

clone_size: .
v_call: TRBV4-1
d_call: .
j_call: TRBJ2-3
cdr3_nt: TGCGCCAGCAGCCAAGCGTCGCTAGCCTACAGCACAGATACGCAGTATTTT
cdr3_aa: CASSQASLAYSTDTQYF

clone_size: .
v_call: TRBV3-1/TRBV3-2
d_call: TRBD2
j_call: TRBJ2-1
cdr3_nt: TGTGCCAGCAGCCAAGCCGGGAGGTACAATGAGCAGTTCTTC
cdr3_aa: CASSQAGRYNEQFF

clone_size: .
v_call: TRBV6-2/TRBV6-3
d_call: .
j_call: TRBJ2-2
cdr3_nt: TGTGCCAGCATTTCCTCCTTTCGGGGGAACACCGGGGAGCTGTTTTTT
cdr3_aa: CASISSFRGNTGELFF

clone_size: .
v_call: TRBV9
d_call: .
j_call: TRBJ1-4
cdr3_nt: TGTGCCAGCAGCAGCTCGAGCGAAAAACTGTTTTTT
cdr3_aa: CASSSSSEKLFF

clone_size: .
v_call: TRBV20-1
d_call: .
j_call: TRBJ1-6
cdr3_nt: TGCAGTGCCCTACTAGGATCCCTCCACTTT
cdr3_aa: CSALLGSLHF

clone_size: .
v_call: TRBV7-3
d_call: .
j_call: TRBJ2-7
cdr3_nt: TGTGCCAGCAGACCCTGGACAGCCTACGAGCAGTACTTC
cdr3_aa: CASRPWTAYEQYF

clone_size: .
v_call: TRBV12-3/TRBV12-4
d_call: .
j_call: TRBJ1-5
cdr3_nt: TGTGCCAGCAGTTACCAGAGACAGCCCCAGCATTTT
cdr3_aa: CASSYQRQPQHF

clone_size: .
v_call: TRBV10-3
d_call: .
j_call: TRBJ1-2
cdr3_nt: TGTGCCATCAGGAGAGACAGCGAAGGATATGGCTACACCTTC
cdr3_aa: CAIRRDSEGYGYTF

clone_size: .
v_call: TRBV27
d_call: TRBD2
j_call: TRBJ2-3
cdr3_nt: TGTGCCAGCAGTTTAGGGGCGGTCGGGTTAGCGGGAGGTACAGATACGCAGTATTTT
cdr3_aa: CASSLGAVGLAGGTDTQYF

clone_size: once
v_call: TRBV19
d_call: .
j_call: TRBJ1-5
cdr3_nt: TGTGCCAGTAGTAATGGGGCCGGCGGCAATCAGCCCCAGCATTTT
cdr3_aa: CASSNGAGGNQPQHF

clone_size: once
v_call: TRBV5-1
d_call: .
j_call: TRBJ1-2
cdr3_nt: TGCGCCAGCAGCTCGGACGGACGAAACTATGGCTACACCTTC
cdr3_aa: CASSSDGRNYGYTF

clone_size: .
v_call: TRBV7-9
d_call: .
j_call: TRBJ2-6
cdr3_nt: TGTGCCACCGGAGGGGCCTACCCCCTATCTGGGGCCAACGTCCTGACTTTC
cdr3_aa: CATGGAYPLSGANVLTF

clone_size: few
v_call: TRBV5-1
d_call: .
j_call: TRBJ1-6
cdr3_nt: TGCGCCAGCAGTCGAGAACGCTCACCCCTCCACTTT
cdr3_aa: CASSRERSPLHF

clone_size: .
v_call: TRBV18
d_call: .
j_call: TRBJ2-1
cdr3_nt: TGTGCCAGCTCACCATGGCAGAACAATGAGCAGTTCTTC
cdr3_aa: CASSPWQNNEQFF

clone_size: .
v_call: TRBV18
d_call: .
j_call: TRBJ2-3
cdr3_nt: TGTGCCAGCTCACCCGGACGCACAGATACGCAGTATTTT
cdr3_aa: CASSPGRTDTQYF

clone_size: .
v_call: TRBV13
d_call: .
j_call: TRBJ1-4
cdr3_nt: TGTGCCAGCAGCTTCGGGGGGAATGAAAAACTGTTTTTT
cdr3_aa: CASSFGGNEKLFF

clone_size: .
v_call: TRBV19
d_call: .
j_call: TRBJ1-1
cdr3_nt: TGTGCCGCGGGGCGGGGGTACACTGAAGCTTTCTTT
cdr3_aa: CAAGRGYTEAFF

clone_size: .
v_call: TRBV5-1
d_call: .
j_call: TRBJ2-2
cdr3_nt: TGCGCCAGCAGCGTCCTCCAGGGTAACACCGGGGAGCTGTTTTTT
cdr3_aa: CASSVLQGNTGELFF

clone_size: .
v_call: TRBV6-5
d_call: .
j_call: TRBJ1-5
cdr3_nt: TGTGCCAGCACCGGAGCAGGGAGTCTTCAGCCCCAGCATTTT
cdr3_aa: CASTGAGSLQPQHF

clone_size: .
v_call: TRBV18
d_call: TRBD2
j_call: TRBJ2-7
cdr3_nt: TGTGCCAGCTCACCACTTAGCGGGAGGAGGGACTACGAGCAGTACTTC
cdr3_aa: CASSPLSGRRDYEQYF

clone_size: .
v_call: TRBV18
d_call: TRBD1
j_call: TRBJ2-1
cdr3_nt: TGTGCCAGCTCACAGCCGGGACAGAGCTACAATGAGCAGTTCTTC
cdr3_aa: CASSQPGQSYNEQFF

clone_size: .
v_call: TRBV18
d_call: .
j_call: TRBJ1-5
cdr3_nt: TGTGCCAGCTCACCAGGGGCTTCGGGCAATCAGCCCCAGCATTTT
cdr3_aa: CASSPGASGNQPQHF

clone_size: .
v_call: TRBV2
d_call: .
j_call: TRBJ1-1
cdr3_nt: TGTGCCAGCATGCGACGGGTAGCTTTCTTT
cdr3_aa: CASMRRVAFF

clone_size: .
v_call: TRBV2
d_call: .
j_call: TRBJ1-5
cdr3_nt: TGTGCCAGCAGTCCAATGACGAACGTCCTCATCAATCAGCCCCAGCATTTT
cdr3_aa: CASSPMTNVLINQPQHF

clone_size: .
v_call: TRBV18
d_call: .
j_call: TRBJ1-2
cdr3_nt: TGTGCCAGCTCACCACCGGGTACCCAGGGAACAGACTATGGCTACACCTTC
cdr3_aa: CASSPPGTQGTDYGYTF

clone_size: .
v_call: TRBV7-9
d_call: .
j_call: TRBJ1-1
cdr3_nt: TGTGCCAGCAGCCCAGACTATGCTGAAGCTTTCTTT
cdr3_aa: CASSPDYAEAFF

clone_size: .
v_call: TRBV6-7
d_call: .
j_call: TRBJ2-1
cdr3_nt: TGTGCCAGCAGTTACTTACTTAGCGAACGCTCCTACAATGAGCAGTTCTTC
cdr3_aa: CASSYLLSERSYNEQFF

clone_size: .
v_call: TRBV28
d_call: .
j_call: TRBJ1-6
cdr3_nt: TGTGCCAGCAGTTTAGGGGGAGAGAATTCACCCCTCCACTTT
cdr3_aa: CASSLGGENSPLHF

clone_size: .
v_call: TRBV7-8
d_call: .
j_call: TRBJ1-4
cdr3_nt: TGTGCCAGCAGCCGGACAGCAACTAATGAAAAACTGTTTTTT
cdr3_aa: CASSRTATNEKLFF

clone_size: once
v_call: TRBV21-1
d_call: .
j_call: TRBJ2-7
cdr3_nt: TGTGCCAGCACCGCCGGGACTGGGGTCTACGAGCAGTACTTC
cdr3_aa: CASTAGTGVYEQYF